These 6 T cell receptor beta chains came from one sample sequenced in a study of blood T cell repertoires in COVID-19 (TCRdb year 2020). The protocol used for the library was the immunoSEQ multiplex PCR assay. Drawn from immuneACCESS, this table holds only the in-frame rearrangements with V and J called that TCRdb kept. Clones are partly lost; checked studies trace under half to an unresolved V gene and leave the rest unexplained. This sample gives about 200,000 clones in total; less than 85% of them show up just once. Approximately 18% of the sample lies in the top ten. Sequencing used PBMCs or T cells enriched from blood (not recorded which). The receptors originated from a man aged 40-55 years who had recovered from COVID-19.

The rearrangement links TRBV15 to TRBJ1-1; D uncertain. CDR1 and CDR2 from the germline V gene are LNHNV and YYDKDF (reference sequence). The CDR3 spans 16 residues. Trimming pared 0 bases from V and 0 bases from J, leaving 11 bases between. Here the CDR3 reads CATSRDLVTLNTEAFF. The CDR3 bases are TGTGCCACCAGCAGAGATTTAGTGACACTGAACACTGAAGCTTTCTTT. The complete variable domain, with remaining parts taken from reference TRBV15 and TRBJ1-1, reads DAMVIQNPRYQVTQFGKPVTLSCSQTLNHNVMYWYQQKSSQAPKLLFHYYDKDFNNEADTPDNFQSRRPNTSFCFLDIRSPGLGDTAMYLCATSRDLVTLNTEAFFGQGTRLTVV.

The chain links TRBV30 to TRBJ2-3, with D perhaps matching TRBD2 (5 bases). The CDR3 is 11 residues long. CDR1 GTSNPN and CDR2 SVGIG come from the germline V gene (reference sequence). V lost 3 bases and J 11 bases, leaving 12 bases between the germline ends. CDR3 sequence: CAWSMGSWQYF. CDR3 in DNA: TGTGCCTGGAGCATGGGGAGTTGGCAGTATTTT.

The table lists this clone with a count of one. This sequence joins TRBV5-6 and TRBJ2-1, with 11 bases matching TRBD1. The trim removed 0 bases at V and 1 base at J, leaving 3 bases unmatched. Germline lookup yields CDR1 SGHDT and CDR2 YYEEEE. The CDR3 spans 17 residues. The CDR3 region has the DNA TGTGCCAGCAGCTTGGTTGGACAGGGGGCTTCCTACAATGAGCAGTTCTTC. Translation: CASSLVGQGASYNEQFF.

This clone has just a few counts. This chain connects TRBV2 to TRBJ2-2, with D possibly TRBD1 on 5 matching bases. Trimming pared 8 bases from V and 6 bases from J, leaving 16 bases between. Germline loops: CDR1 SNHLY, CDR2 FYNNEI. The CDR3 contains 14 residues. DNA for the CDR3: TGTGCCAGCGGGATGAAAGGGGCGGCCGGGGAGCTGTTTTTT. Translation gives CASGMKGAAGELFF. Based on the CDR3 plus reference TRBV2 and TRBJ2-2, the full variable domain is EPEVTQTPSHQVTQMGQEVILRCVPISNHLYFYWYRQILGQKVEFLVSFYNNEISEKSEIFDDQFSVERPDGSNFTLKIRSTKLEDSAMYFCASGMKGAAGELFFGEGSRLTVL.

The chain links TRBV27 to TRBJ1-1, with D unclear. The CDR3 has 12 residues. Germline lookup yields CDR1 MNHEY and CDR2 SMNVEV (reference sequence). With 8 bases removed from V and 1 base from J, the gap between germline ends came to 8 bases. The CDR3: CASREGNTEAFF. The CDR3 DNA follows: TGTGCCAGCCGGGAGGGGAACACTGAAGCTTTCTTT.

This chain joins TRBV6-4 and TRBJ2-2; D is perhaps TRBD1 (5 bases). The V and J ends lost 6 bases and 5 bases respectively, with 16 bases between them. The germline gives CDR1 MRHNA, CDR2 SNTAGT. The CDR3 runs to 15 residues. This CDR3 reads CASSPMAGMTGELFF. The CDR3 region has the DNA TGTGCCAGCAGCCCAATGGCAGGGATGACCGGGGAGCTGTTTTTT.